This T cell receptor (beta chain) was obtained from a study of blood T cell repertoires in COVID-19. Background on the study: Acute-phase and convalescent COVID-19 samples originated in the United States, Italy and Spain. T cells, B-cell-depleted T cells, or PBMCs supplied cDNA or gDNA.

The recovered donors of Cohort 3 showed two negative PCRs, clearance, or symptom resolution. The CDR3 has 15 amino acids. CDR1 is SGHRS and CDR2 is YFSETQ in the germline V gene. Trimming removed 3 bases from V and 4 bases from J; junction bases left unmatched: 5. In the original processing: Reference gene primer amplification gave estimated nucleated cell counts. Clones were sequenced by immunoSEQ multiplex PCR, and TCRdb holds only the in-frame ones, with some missing. V, J and clone size reflect that table, while D and trimming were determined from the DNA. Among approximately 270,000 clones listed, approximately 89% were seen once.

Sequences were obtained from PBMCs or T cells enriched from blood (not recorded which). The clonotype comes from a woman aged 55-70 years who had recovered from COVID-19. This chain uses TRBV5-1 with TRBJ1-4, with TRBD1 matching 8 bases. The DNA of the CDR3 is TGCGCCAGCAGCTCGGGGACAGGTCTTAATGAAAAACTGTTTTTT. It encodes CASSSGTGLNEKLFF.